This TCR beta chain was observed in a study of blood T cell repertoires in COVID-19. This CDR3 is built from 13 residues. With 10 bases removed from V and 0 bases from J, the gap between germline ends came to 11 bases. Per the germline V gene, CDR1 is SGHTA and CDR2 is FQGTGA. Measured with immunoSEQ multiplex PCR; TCRdb has only the in-frame clones, and not every one. The sample yields approximately 150,000 clones, approximately 86% seen once. Sample: peripheral blood. This receptor was obtained from an elderly woman with COVID-19, enrolled during active disease. This chain uses TRBV7-3 with TRBJ2-3; maybe TRBD2 (5 bases). The DNA for the CDR3 is TGTGCCACCGCACTAGGAAGCACAGATACGCAGTATTTT. Translated, it gives CATALGSTDTQYF. Filled out from reference TRBV7-3 and TRBJ2-3, the complete variable domain reads GAGVSQTPSNKVTEKGKYVELRCDPISGHTALYWYRQSLGQGPEFLIYFQGTGAADDSGLPNDRFFAVRPEGSVSTLKIQRTERGDSAVYLCATALGSTDTQYFGPGTRLTVL.